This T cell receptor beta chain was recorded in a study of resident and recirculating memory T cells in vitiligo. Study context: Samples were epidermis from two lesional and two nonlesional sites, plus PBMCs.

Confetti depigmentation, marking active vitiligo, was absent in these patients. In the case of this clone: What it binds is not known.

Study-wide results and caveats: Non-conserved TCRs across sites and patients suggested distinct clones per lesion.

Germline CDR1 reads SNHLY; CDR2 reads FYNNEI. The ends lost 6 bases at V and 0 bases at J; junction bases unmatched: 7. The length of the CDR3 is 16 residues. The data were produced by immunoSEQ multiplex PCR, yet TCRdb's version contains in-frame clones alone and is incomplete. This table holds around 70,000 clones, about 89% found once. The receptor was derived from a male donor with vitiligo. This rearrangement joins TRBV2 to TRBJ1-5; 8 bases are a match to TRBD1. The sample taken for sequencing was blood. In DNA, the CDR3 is TGTGCCAGCAGCTATACAGGGGGTTATAGCAATCAGCCCCAGCATTTT. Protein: CASSYTGGYSNQPQHF. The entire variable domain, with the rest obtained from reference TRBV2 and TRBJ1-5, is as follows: EPEVTQTPSHQVTQMGQEVILRCVPISNHLYFYWYRQILGQKVEFLVSFYNNEISEKSEIFDDQFSVERPDGSNFTLKIRSTKLEDSAMYFCASSYTGGYSNQPQHFGDGTRLSIL.